This is a list of T cell receptor beta chains from one sample in a study of OX40 agonist ivuxolimab in advanced cancers. Using immunoSEQ multiplex PCR, the repertoire was profiled, and TCRdb retains in-frame clones only, with some absent. The table lists 30,000 to 45,000 clones, more than 70% of them singletons. Sequencing was performed on CD4+ or CD8+ T cells sorted from blood, taken in a trial of the OX40 agonist ivuxolimab. The receptors originated from an adult with an advanced solid tumor such as melanoma, head and neck, liver or kidney cancer. The CDR3 runs from the conserved cysteine through the conserved F or W. The D gene is left open where the match is weak. Where a row states a size, it is once, few, many or the class of an expanded clone; other rows omit it.

size	V	J	D	CDR3	DNA
-	TRBV5-4	TRBJ1-2	-	CASSQVGTPIGGYTF	TGTGCCAGCAGCCAAGTGGGGACTCCCATCGGGGGCTACACCTTC
-	TRBV7-9	TRBJ1-1	-	CASSFGGAEAFF	TGTGCCAGCAGCTTCGGGGGCGCTGAAGCTTTCTTT
-	TRBV9	TRBJ1-1	TRBD1	CASAGDRAGGTEAFF	TGTGCCAGCGCGGGGGACAGGGCGGGGGGCACTGAAGCTTTCTTT
-	TRBV6-5	TRBJ2-7	TRBD1	CASSPGQGAVYEQYF	TGTGCCAGCAGCCCGGGACAGGGGGCAGTGTACGAGCAGTACTTC
once	TRBV6-1	TRBJ2-1	TRBD2	CASSEIGLAGLNEQFF	TGTGCCAGCAGTGAAATCGGGCTAGCGGGCCTCAATGAGCAGTTCTTC
-	TRBV15	TRBJ2-2	TRBD2	CATSRAGLAGHTGELFF	TGTGCCACCAGCAGAGCTGGACTAGCGGGGCACACCGGGGAGCTGTTTTTT
once	TRBV30	TRBJ1-4	-	CAWSRQVNEKLFF	TGTGCCTGGAGTAGACAGGTTAATGAAAAACTGTTTTTT
few	TRBV11-2	TRBJ1-1	-	CASSLPAGRVTEAFF	TGTGCCAGCAGCCTACCGGCAGGGAGGGTCACTGAAGCTTTCTTT
-	TRBV27	TRBJ2-7	-	CASSLLSGSYEQYF	TGTGCCAGCAGTTTATTGTCCGGGTCCTACGAGCAGTACTTC
-	TRBV19	TRBJ2-6	TRBD2	CASASGKTGANVLTF	TGTGCCAGCGCTAGCGGGAAAACTGGGGCCAACGTCCTGACTTTC
-	TRBV2	TRBJ1-2	TRBD1	CASYKGQGTGYTF	TGTGCCAGCTACAAGGGACAGGGGACTGGCTACACCTTC
few	TRBV29-1	TRBJ1-5	-	CSVEEGGIGNQPQHF	TGCAGCGTTGAAGAAGGAGGGATAGGCAATCAGCCCCAGCATTTT
-	TRBV19	TRBJ2-3	TRBD1	CASSATDRADTQYF	TGTGCCAGTAGTGCAACTGACAGGGCGGATACGCAGTATTTT
-	TRBV7-2	TRBJ1-1	-	CASSLRGGSGTEAFF	TGTGCCAGCAGCTTAAGGGGGGGCAGTGGCACTGAAGCTTTCTTT
few	TRBV18	TRBJ1-4	-	CASSANQGNEKLFF	TGTGCCAGCTCAGCTAACCAAGGGAATGAAAAACTGTTTTTT
-	TRBV7-2	TRBJ1-1	-	CASSFRDTSFTEAFF	TGTGCCAGCAGCTTCAGAGACACGAGTTTCACTGAAGCTTTCTTT
medium-sized	TRBV7-3	TRBJ2-2	TRBD2	CASSASGRYTGELFF	TGTGCCAGCAGCGCTAGCGGGAGGTACACCGGGGAGCTGTTTTTT
once	TRBV7-9	TRBJ2-3	TRBD2	CASSLIQRGAGSTDTQYF	TGTGCCAGCAGCTTAATACAGCGGGGGGCCGGGAGCACAGATACGCAGTATTTT
-	TRBV2	TRBJ2-3	-	CASRGPSPADTQYF	TGTGCCAGCAGGGGCCCAAGTCCAGCAGATACGCAGTATTTT
-	TRBV5-4	TRBJ1-1	-	CASSLKYTRDGEAFF	TGTGCCAGCAGCTTAAAGTACACCAGGGATGGTGAAGCTTTCTTT
-	TRBV7-9	TRBJ2-7	TRBD1	CASSVDRVPYEQYF	TGTGCCAGCAGCGTGGACAGGGTGCCCTACGAGCAGTACTTC
-	TRBV5-1	TRBJ2-3	-	CASSYVPRWQEGDTQYF	TGCGCCAGCAGCTATGTCCCGCGCTGGCAGGAGGGAGATACGCAGTATTTT
once	TRBV5-4	TRBJ2-1	-	CASSNRLEVEFF	TGTGCCAGCAGCAACCGACTAGAGGTTGAGTTCTTC
once	TRBV6-1	TRBJ1-5	-	CASILTLNQPQHF	TGTGCCAGCATTCTGACACTCAATCAGCCCCAGCATTTT
-	TRBV19	TRBJ2-5	-	CASSIGPQETQYF	TGTGCCAGTAGTATAGGTCCCCAAGAGACCCAGTACTTC
-	TRBV5-1	TRBJ2-7	-	CASSARQAPYEQYF	TGCGCCAGCAGCGCCCGACAGGCCCCCTACGAGCAGTACTTC
-	TRBV9	TRBJ2-1	TRBD2	CASSATGGLVNEQFF	TGTGCCAGCAGCGCCACGGGGGGGCTTGTGAATGAGCAGTTCTTC
-	TRBV9	TRBJ2-2	-	CASSADGGGELFF	TGTGCCAGCAGCGCCGATGGAGGCGGGGAGCTGTTTTTT
once	TRBV6-1	TRBJ2-7	TRBD1	CASSEGLDRVNHEQYF	TGTGCCAGCAGTGAGGGATTAGACAGGGTGAATCACGAGCAGTACTTC
few	TRBV6-1	TRBJ1-6	-	CASMSFRAQNSPLHF	TGTGCCAGCATGTCGTTCAGAGCCCAGAATTCACCCCTCCACTTT
-	TRBV7-2	TRBJ1-1	-	CASFRTEVNTEAFF	TGTGCCAGTTTTCGGACAGAGGTGAACACTGAAGCTTTCTTT
-	TRBV5-1	TRBJ2-5	TRBD1	CASSLGGTGETQYF	TGCGCCAGCAGCTTGGGGGGGACAGGGGAGACCCAGTACTTC
-	TRBV25-1	TRBJ1-2	TRBD1	CASNGYRDRGIGYTF	TGTGCCAGCAATGGGTACCGGGACAGGGGGATTGGCTACACCTTC
-	TRBV5-1	TRBJ1-2	-	CASSGGNYGYTF	TGCGCCAGCAGCGGAGGGAACTATGGCTACACCTTC
few	TRBV19	TRBJ2-5	-	CAAGGAGSMETQYF	TGTGCCGCTGGGGGCGCGGGGTCGATGGAGACCCAGTACTTC
-	TRBV6-4	TRBJ1-2	TRBD1	CASSPGGSAGYTF	TGTGCCAGCAGCCCAGGGGGCTCAGCTGGCTACACCTTC
-	TRBV7-9	TRBJ1-5	-	CASSLGLAPQHF	TGTGCCAGCAGCTTAGGGTTGGCGCCCCAGCATTTT
-	TRBV7-6	TRBJ2-3	-	CASSIKRDTQYF	TGTGCCAGCAGTATCAAAAGGGATACGCAGTATTTT
-	TRBV18	TRBJ2-1	TRBD2	CASSTPKTSGRWTYNEQFF	TGTGCCAGCTCCACACCTAAGACTAGCGGGAGGTGGACCTACAATGAGCAGTTCTTC
-	TRBV5-1	TRBJ2-2	-	CASSPNREGTGELFF	TGCGCCAGCAGCCCGAATAGGGAAGGCACCGGGGAGCTGTTTTTT
-	TRBV18	TRBJ2-1	TRBD2	CASSPREAGGPNGIF	TGTGCCAGCTCACCACGTGAGGCGGGAGGGCCTAACGGGATCTTC
once	TRBV6-1	TRBJ1-5	-	CASSDLAANQPQHF	TGTGCCAGCAGTGATTTGGCAGCGAATCAGCCCCAGCATTTT
-	TRBV7-3	TRBJ2-2	-	CASSHKANTGELFF	TGTGCCAGCAGCCATAAAGCGAACACCGGGGAGCTGTTTTTT
few	TRBV29-1	TRBJ2-1	TRBD1	CSVRDRAGNEQFF	TGCAGCGTCCGGGACAGGGCGGGAAATGAGCAGTTCTTC
-	TRBV18	TRBJ2-3	-	CASSGTADTQYF	TGTGCCAGCTCAGGAACAGCAGATACGCAGTATTTT
-	TRBV19	TRBJ2-5	-	CASSSPGGETQYF	TGTGCCAGTAGTTCACCAGGGGGGGAGACCCAGTACTTC
-	TRBV5-6	TRBJ2-7	TRBD1	CASSYSGTATYEQYF	TGTGCCAGCAGCTATTCCGGGACAGCAACCTACGAGCAGTACTTC
-	TRBV28	TRBJ2-5	TRBD2	CASSLTGGGQETQYF	TGTGCCAGCAGTTTAACCGGGGGGGGCCAAGAGACCCAGTACTTC
few	TRBV7-9	TRBJ2-1	TRBD2	CASSNTRIAGGYNEQFF	TGTGCCAGCAGCAACACGCGAATAGCGGGAGGTTACAATGAGCAGTTCTTC
-	TRBV29-1	TRBJ1-2	-	CSVGEGYGYTF	TGCAGCGTCGGGGAGGGTTATGGCTACACCTTC
-	TRBV9	TRBJ2-2	-	CASSVYGGELFF	TGTGCCAGCAGCGTATATGGGGGGGAGCTGTTTTTT
few	TRBV5-1	TRBJ2-3	TRBD2	CASSLGLAGADTQYF	TGCGCCAGCAGCTTGGGACTAGCGGGCGCAGATACGCAGTATTTT
-	TRBV14	TRBJ2-2	TRBD1	CASSRIQGAGTGELFF	TGTGCCAGCAGCCGCATACAGGGGGCGGGCACCGGGGAGCTGTTTTTT
-	TRBV11-2	TRBJ2-7	-	CASSLSVGGRGYEQYF	TGTGCCAGCAGCTTAAGTGTCGGGGGTCGCGGGTACGAGCAGTACTTC